The sequence of this T cell receptor beta chain was determined in a study of shared clonotypes between healthy human individuals. Naive CD8 populations comprised CD45RO-negative cells positively selected for CCR7, excluding terminally differentiated effector memory CD45RA+ cells. Study-wide results and limits: The expectation was that sequencing depth would affect clonotype sharing among donors. In having few donors, the study represented limited genetic and exposure-history diversity. Estimated richness values were generally larger in naive subsets than in memory subsets. Naive CD4 clonotype sharing across several donors was around 5%.

Sequencing was performed with immunoSEQ multiplex PCR; in TCRdb, only in-frame clones are kept and a portion is missing. Of around 1.9 million clones listed, approximately 92% are singletons. This clone was counted a few times. Its target is not known. The CDR3 runs 14 residues. Germline V CDR1 and CDR2: SGHAT, FQNNGV. The V gene lost 10 bases and the J gene lost 9 bases, with 22 bases spanning the gap. This chain links TRBV11-2 with TRBJ1-5; D unclear. Sample: naive CD8+ T cells from PBMCs. This sequence originates from a man between 18 and 35 years old in good health. Some clones in this sample may be carry-over from other donors' samples. CDR3 in amino acids: CATPVSERLWPQHF. CDR3 nucleotides: TGTGCCACCCCAGTGAGCGAGCGATTATGGCCCCAGCATTTT.